Following are 30 T cell receptor beta chains from one sample sequenced in a study of blood T cell repertoires in COVID-19. Repertoires were generated with immunoSEQ multiplex PCR, while TCRdb's copy carries only in-frame clones and drops some. The sample shows tens of thousands of clones, 75% to 90% of them seen only once. Specimen: peripheral blood. The source is a man older than 75 with acute or convalescent COVID-19.

This chain joins TRBV7-9 and TRBJ2-5; 7 bases align to TRBD1. Per the germline V gene, CDR1 is SEHNR and CDR2 is FQNEAQ (reference sequence). The J segment lost 4 bases and the V segment lost 3 bases, leaving 11 bases of the junction unmatched. This CDR3 comprises 16 residues. The CDR3 here is CASSFLTGQARETQYF. The CDR3 nucleotides read TGTGCCAGCAGCTTCTTGACAGGGCAAGCAAGAGAGACCCAGTACTTC. Based on the CDR3 plus reference TRBV7-9 and TRBJ2-5, the full variable domain is DTGVSQNPRHKITKRGQNVTFRCDPISEHNRLYWYRQTLGQGPEFLTYFQNEAQLEKSRLLSDRFSAERPKGSFSTLEIQRTEQGDSAMYLCASSFLTGQARETQYFGPGTRLLVL.

As DNA, the CDR3 is TGTGCCAGCAGCCAGGGACAGGGGGCTCGCTATGGCTACACCTTC. Translating gives CASSQGQGARYGYTF. The chain couples TRBV3-1 (or the pseudogene TRBV3-2) to TRBJ1-2; 12 nucleotides align to TRBD1. The CDR3 runs 15 residues. With 3 bases clipped from V and 4 bases from J, the junction kept 3 bases outside the gene matches. The germline V gene encodes CDR1 LGHDT and CDR2 YNNKEL (reference sequence).

This chain joins TRBV5-4 and TRBJ2-3; 15 bases align to TRBD2. Germline values: CDR1 SGHNT, CDR2 YYREEE (reference sequence). V shed 4 bases, J shed 5 bases, and the junction held 8 bases outside the gene matches. The CDR3 sequence is 17 residues long. CDR3 DNA sequence: TGTGCCAGCAGCACGGGACTAGCGGGAGGACGGCAAGATACGCAGTATTTT. It codes for CASSTGLAGGRQDTQYF. The full variable domain, rest sourced from reference TRBV5-4 and TRBJ2-3, is ETGVTQSPTHLIKTRGQQVTLRCSSQSGHNTVSWYQQALGQGPQFIFQYYREEENGRGNFPPRFSGLQFPNYSSELNVNALELDDSALYLCASSTGLAGGRQDTQYFGPGTRLTVL.

CDR3 bases: TGCAGTGCTAGTGTGCTAGCGGGAGTGGTTAACACAGATACGCAGTATTTT. It translates to CSASVLAGVVNTDTQYF. V and J are TRBV20-1 and TRBJ2-3; 10 bases agree with TRBD2. Germline V gene sequence: CDR1 DFQATT, CDR2 SNEGSKA (reference sequence). Unmatched junction bases numbered 11, after V lost 3 bases and J lost 2 bases. CDR3 length: 17 amino acids.

The rearrangement links TRBV6-5 to TRBJ2-7; 8 nucleotides line up with TRBD2. The CDR3 contains 14 residues. Per germline, CDR1 MNHEY and CDR2 SVGAGI. V lost 4 bases and J lost 2; bases outside the gene matches: 4. In DNA, the CDR3 is TGTGCCAGCAGTTTGACTAGCGAAACCTACGAGCAGTACTTC. Amino acid sequence: CASSLTSETYEQYF.

The V and J genes are TRBV5-5 and TRBJ2-5; D gene uncertain. CDR3 size: 13 residues. Germline V gene lookup returns CDR1 SGHKS and CDR2 YYEKEE (reference sequence). V lost 2 bases and J 2 bases, leaving 7 bases between the germline ends. The CDR3: CASSLARQETQYF. For the CDR3, the DNA is TGTGCCAGCAGCTTAGCACGACAAGAGACCCAGTACTTC.

The chain employs TRBV27 and TRBJ1-2, with a tentative D call TRBD1 (6 bases). CDR1 and CDR2 (germline): MNHEY, SMNVEV (reference sequence). The CDR3 runs 14 residues. Trimming removed 8 bases at V and 8 bases at J, with 21 bases between. The chain's CDR3 is CASRSRGGSGGYTF. In nucleotides, the CDR3 is TGTGCCAGCCGATCTCGGGGGGGCTCAGGAGGCTACACCTTC.

The chain uses TRBV19 and TRBJ2-1; 7 nucleotides line up with TRBD1. Germline V lookup: CDR1 LNHDA, CDR2 SQIVND (reference sequence). This CDR3 has 14 amino acids. Trimming took 7 bases from V and 2 from J; bases not matched to a gene: 5. The CDR3 region has the DNA TGTGCCAGTACTACCGGACAGGCCTACAATGAGCAGTTCTTC. Amino acid sequence: CASTTGQAYNEQFF.

V gene TRBV3-1 (or the pseudogene TRBV3-2) combines with J gene TRBJ2-1; maybe TRBD2 (5 bases). V lost 2 bases and J 5 bases, leaving 10 bases between the germline ends. From germline, CDR1 is LGHDT and CDR2 YNNKEL (reference sequence). The CDR3 has 14 amino acids. The CDR3 sequence: CASSQRGMNNEQFF. CDR3 coding DNA: TGTGCCAGCAGCCAAAGAGGGATGAACAATGAGCAGTTCTTC.

The rearrangement links TRBV19 to TRBJ2-2; 10 bases fit TRBD2. J gave up 4 bases and V 10 bases, and 6 bases lay outside the gene matches. The length of the CDR3 is 14 residues. Per germline, CDR1 LNHDA and CDR2 SQIVND (reference sequence). The CDR3 is CATRTSGRTGELFF. The CDR3 region has the DNA TGTGCCACCCGGACTAGCGGCCGCACCGGGGAGCTGTTTTTT.

V gene TRBV16 combines with J gene TRBJ2-1; D uncertain. CDR3 length: 12 residues. Germline loops: CDR1 KGHSY, CDR2 FQNENV. Trimming left V 6 bases short and J 7 bases short, with 10 bases between. The CDR3: CASSQVGNEQFF. CDR3 in DNA: TGTGCCAGCAGTCAAGTCGGGAATGAGCAGTTCTTC.

CDR3 sequence reads: CATTAAYNSPLHF. For the CDR3, the DNA is TGTGCCACCACAGCCGCCTATAATTCACCCCTCCACTTT. The rearrangement uses TRBV6-5 and TRBJ1-6; D is ambiguous. V dropped 10 bases and J dropped 2 bases, with 9 bases sitting between them. Germline V gives CDR1 MNHEY, CDR2 SVGAGI. The CDR3 has 13 amino acids.

There are many counts of this clone. This chain links TRBV27 with TRBJ1-6, with 8 bases matching TRBD1. The CDR3 covers 18 residues. CDR1 is MNHEY and CDR2 is SMNVEV in the germline V gene (reference sequence). Trimming cost V 6 bases and J 7 bases; bases outside gene matches: 17. CDR3 nucleotide sequence: TGTGCCAGCAGGAAACTCTTCGTGACGGGACAGGTCAATTCACCCCTCCACTTT. Amino acid sequence: CASRKLFVTGQVNSPLHF.

The chain couples TRBV28 to TRBJ2-1, with 7 bases lining up with TRBD2. The germline V gene has CDR1 MDHEN and CDR2 SYDVKM. V lost 6 bases to trimming and J lost 0 bases; unmatched junction nucleotides: 5. The CDR3 loop spans 15 amino acids. The CDR3 coding sequence is TGTGCCAGCAGCCCATCGGGAGGCTCCTACAATGAGCAGTTCTTC. Translation: CASSPSGGSYNEQFF.

The genes are TRBV7-3 and TRBJ2-3; 11 nucleotides agree with TRBD2. The CDR3 loop spans 18 amino acids. Germline V lookup: CDR1 SGHTA, CDR2 FQGTGA. Trimming removed 4 bases from V and 0 bases from J; junction bases left unmatched: 9. The CDR3 region has the DNA TGTGCCAGCAGCTCAAGACTAGCGGGGATAGCTAGCACAGATACGCAGTATTTT. As protein: CASSSRLAGIASTDTQYF.

The genes are TRBV7-2 and TRBJ2-7; 12 nucleotides agree with TRBD2. The CDR3 extends over 13 amino acids. After removal of 4 bases from V and 11 bases from J, the junction contained 6 bases not matched to a gene. Germline CDR1 reads SGHTA; CDR2 reads FQGNSA. The CDR3 here is CASSSRLAGEEYF. CDR3 nucleotides: TGTGCCAGCAGCTCCAGACTAGCGGGAGAGGAGTACTTC.

The chain links TRBV19 to TRBJ1-3, with D uncertain. This CDR3 comprises 15 residues. Germline lookup yields CDR1 LNHDA and CDR2 SQIVND (reference sequence). V dropped 4 bases and J dropped 0 bases, with 10 bases sitting between them. The CDR3 DNA is TGTGCCAGTAGTACTGGACTGAGCTCTGGAAACACCATATATTTT. This sequence encodes CASSTGLSSGNTIYF.

The chain combines TRBV13 with TRBJ2-1, with 12 bases matching TRBD2. Germline V lookup: CDR1 PRHDT, CDR2 FYEKMQ (reference sequence). The V and J ends lost 0 bases and 7 bases, in that order; junction bases with no gene match: 13. This CDR3 is 19 amino acids long. The CDR3 coding sequence is TGTGCCAGCAGCTTAGGTGTTTCTAGCGGGAGGGCCCGGTTGAATGAGCAGTTCTTC. The encoded protein is CASSLGVSSGRARLNEQFF.

The rearrangement uses TRBV5-4 and TRBJ2-3; 8 bases map to TRBD2. This CDR3 spans 14 amino acids. Germline CDR1 is SGHNT and CDR2 is YYREEE (reference sequence). Trimming cost V 4 bases and J 3 bases; bases outside gene matches: 4. DNA for the CDR3: TGTGCCAGCAGCCTGACTAGCGATACAGATACGCAGTATTTT. Translating gives CASSLTSDTDTQYF. Variable domain in full (rest from reference TRBV5-4 and TRBJ2-3): ETGVTQSPTHLIKTRGQQVTLRCSSQSGHNTVSWYQQALGQGPQFIFQYYREEENGRGNFPPRFSGLQFPNYSSELNVNALELDDSALYLCASSLTSDTDTQYFGPGTRLTVL.

The V and J genes are TRBV3-1 (or the pseudogene TRBV3-2) and TRBJ2-5; 10 bases fit TRBD2. Germline values: CDR1 LGHDT, CDR2 YNNKEL (reference sequence). V was clipped by 7 bases and J by 5 bases; unmatched bases: 10. The length of the CDR3 is 15 residues. CDR3 sequence (DNA): TGTGCCAGCACCCTTAGCGGGAGGCCGTGGGAGACCCAGTACTTC. This sequence encodes CASTLSGRPWETQYF.

This chain joins TRBV11-2 and TRBJ1-1; possibly TRBD1 for D (5 bases). V was trimmed by 5 bases and J by 10 bases, leaving 14 bases between them. Germline values: CDR1 SGHAT, CDR2 FQNNGV. This CDR3 spans 12 amino acids. This CDR3 reads CASSPDRSRAFF. The CDR3 DNA sequence: TGTGCCAGCAGCCCAGACAGATCCAGAGCTTTCTTT.

The chain is built from TRBV10-3 and TRBJ1-2, with 8 positions matching TRBD1. This CDR3 has 15 amino acids. Looked up from germline, CDR1 is ENHRY and CDR2 is SYGVKD. V lost 2 bases to trimming and J lost 3 bases; unmatched junction nucleotides: 5. The CDR3 region is CAISEEGQAYYGYTF. The CDR3, as DNA: TGTGCCATCAGTGAGGAGGGACAGGCCTACTATGGCTACACCTTC.

This chain links TRBV28 with TRBJ1-4, with TRBD1 identical over 10 bases. This CDR3 is built from 20 residues. Trimming removed 6 bases from V and 0 bases from J; junction bases left unmatched: 16. Germline CDR1 is MDHEN and CDR2 is SYDVKM. This CDR3 is CASSFPTRQGASATNEKLFF. The CDR3 DNA reads TGTGCCAGCAGCTTTCCTACCCGACAGGGGGCCTCGGCAACTAATGAAAAACTGTTTTTT.

The chain links TRBV28 to TRBJ1-2, with D maybe TRBD1 (5 bases). The germline V gene has CDR1 MDHEN and CDR2 SYDVKM. V lost 1 base to trimming and J lost 4 bases, with 13 bases between them. The CDR3 has 15 amino acids. The DNA for the CDR3 is TGTGCCAGCAGTTTATCCTCGCGACAGTTCTATGGCTACACCTTC. Its protein product is CASSLSSRQFYGYTF.

This chain connects TRBV30 to TRBJ2-7; 12 bases fit TRBD2. Germline CDR1 is GTSNPN and CDR2 is SVGIG (reference sequence). The CDR3 consists of 13 residues. After removal of 5 bases from V and 6 bases from J, the junction contained 5 bases not matched to a gene. The CDR3 DNA reads as TGTGCCTGGGTCGGACTAGCGGGGCGCGAGCAGTACTTC. Its protein product is CAWVGLAGREQYF.

CDR3 sequence reads: CASSLEEGVSYEQYF. The CDR3 DNA is TGTGCCAGCAGCTTGGAGGAAGGGGTCTCCTACGAGCAGTACTTC. The chain has TRBV5-4 and TRBJ2-7; perhaps TRBD1 as D (5 bases). The CDR3 is made up of 15 amino acids. V lost 0 bases, J lost 0 bases, and 10 bases lay in between. Germline V gene sequence: CDR1 SGHNT, CDR2 YYREEE (reference sequence). Complete variable domain (other parts from reference TRBV5-4 and TRBJ2-7): ETGVTQSPTHLIKTRGQQVTLRCSSQSGHNTVSWYQQALGQGPQFIFQYYREEENGRGNFPPRFSGLQFPNYSSELNVNALELDDSALYLCASSLEEGVSYEQYFGPGTRLTVT.

The V call is TRBV6-6, the J call TRBJ2-7; 8 positions match TRBD1. V gave up 2 bases and J gave up 1 base; unmatched junction bases: 4. CDR3 size: 15 residues. Germline V lookup: CDR1 MNHNY, CDR2 SVGAGI (reference sequence). The CDR3 reads CASSYPGQGSYEQYF. CDR3 bases: TGTGCCAGCAGTTACCCTGGACAGGGATCCTACGAGCAGTACTTC.

This sequence joins TRBV9 and TRBJ1-5; perhaps TRBD1 as D (5 bases). CDR1 and CDR2 (germline): SGDLS, YYNGEE. V was clipped by 0 bases and J by 6 bases, with 13 bases between them. The CDR3 contains 15 residues. In DNA, the CDR3 is TGTGCCAGCAGCGTAGTTAAGGGGAGGGGTCAGCCCCAGCATTTT. Amino acids: CASSVVKGRGQPQHF. Together with reference TRBV9 and TRBJ1-5, the CDR3 gives the full variable domain: DSGVTQTPKHLITATGQRVTLRCSPRSGDLSVYWYQQSLDQGLQFLIQYYNGEERAKGNILERFSAQQFPDLHSELNLSSLELGDSALYFCASSVVKGRGQPQHFGDGTRLSIL.

The chain uses TRBV5-5 and TRBJ1-3; D not resolved. Germline V gives CDR1 SGHKS, CDR2 YYEKEE (reference sequence). Between the trimmed V and J ends, which lost 4 bases and 3 bases, there was a span of 14 bases. The CDR3 length is 15 residues. In DNA form, the CDR3 reads TGTGCCAGCAGCCCCTTTTTCGAGGTTGGAAACACCATATATTTT. Translation: CASSPFFEVGNTIYF.

This clone was counted between two and nine times. This rearrangement joins TRBV9 to TRBJ1-1; no clear D. Germline V lookup: CDR1 SGDLS, CDR2 YYNGEE. V was pared by 3 bases and J by 0 bases, with 6 bases between. The CDR3 length is 13 residues. CDR3 region: CASSAYLNTEAFF. Written as DNA, the CDR3 is TGTGCCAGCAGCGCATACTTGAACACTGAAGCTTTCTTT.